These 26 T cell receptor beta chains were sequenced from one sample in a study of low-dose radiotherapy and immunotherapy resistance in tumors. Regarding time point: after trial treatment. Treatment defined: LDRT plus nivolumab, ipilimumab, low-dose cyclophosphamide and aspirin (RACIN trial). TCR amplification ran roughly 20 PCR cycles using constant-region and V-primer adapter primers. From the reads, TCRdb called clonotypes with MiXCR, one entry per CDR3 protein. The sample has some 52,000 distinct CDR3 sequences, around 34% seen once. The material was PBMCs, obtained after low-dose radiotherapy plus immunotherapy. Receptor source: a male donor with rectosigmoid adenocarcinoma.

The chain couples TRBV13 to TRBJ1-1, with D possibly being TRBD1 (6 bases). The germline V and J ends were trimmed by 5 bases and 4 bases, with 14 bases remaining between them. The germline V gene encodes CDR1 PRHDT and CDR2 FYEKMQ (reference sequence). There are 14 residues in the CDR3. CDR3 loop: CASSVTQGSTEAFF. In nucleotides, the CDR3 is TGTGCCAGCAGCGTCACTCAGGGGAGCACTGAAGCTTTCTTT.

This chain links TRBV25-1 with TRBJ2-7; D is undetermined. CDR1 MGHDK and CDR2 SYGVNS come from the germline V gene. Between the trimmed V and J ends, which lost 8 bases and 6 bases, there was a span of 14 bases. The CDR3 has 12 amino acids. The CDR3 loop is CASSGETLEQYF. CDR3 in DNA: TGTGCCAGCTCCGGAGAAACCCTCGAGCAGTACTTC.

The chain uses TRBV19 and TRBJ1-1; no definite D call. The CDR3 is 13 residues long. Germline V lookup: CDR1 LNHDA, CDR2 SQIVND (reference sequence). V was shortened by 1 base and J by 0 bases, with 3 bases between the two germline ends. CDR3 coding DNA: TGTGCCAGTAGTATAGGGATGAACACTGAAGCTTTCTTT. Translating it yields CASSIGMNTEAFF.

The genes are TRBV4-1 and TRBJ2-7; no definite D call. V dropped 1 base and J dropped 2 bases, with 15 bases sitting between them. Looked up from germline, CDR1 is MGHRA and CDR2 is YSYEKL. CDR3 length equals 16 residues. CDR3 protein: CASSQGDLMVTYEQYF. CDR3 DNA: TGCGCCAGCAGCCAAGGAGATTTGATGGTAACCTACGAGCAGTACTTC.

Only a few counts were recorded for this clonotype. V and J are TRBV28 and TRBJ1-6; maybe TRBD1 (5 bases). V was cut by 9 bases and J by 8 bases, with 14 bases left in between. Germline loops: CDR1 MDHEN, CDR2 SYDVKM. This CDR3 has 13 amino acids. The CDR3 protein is CASYSGTYSPLHF. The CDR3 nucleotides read TGTGCCAGTTATTCCGGGACCTATTCACCCCTCCACTTT.

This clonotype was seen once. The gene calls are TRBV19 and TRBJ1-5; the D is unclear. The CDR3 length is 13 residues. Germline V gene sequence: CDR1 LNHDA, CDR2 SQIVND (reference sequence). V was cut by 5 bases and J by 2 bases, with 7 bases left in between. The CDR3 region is CASSDIGNQPQHF. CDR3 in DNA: TGTGCCAGTAGTGATATTGGCAATCAGCCCCAGCATTTT. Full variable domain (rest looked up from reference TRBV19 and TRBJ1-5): DGGITQSPKYLFRKEGQNVTLSCEQNLNHDAMYWYRQDPGQGLRLIYYSQIVNDFQKGDIAEGYSVSREKKESFPLTVTSAQKNPTAFYLCASSDIGNQPQHFGDGTRLSIL.

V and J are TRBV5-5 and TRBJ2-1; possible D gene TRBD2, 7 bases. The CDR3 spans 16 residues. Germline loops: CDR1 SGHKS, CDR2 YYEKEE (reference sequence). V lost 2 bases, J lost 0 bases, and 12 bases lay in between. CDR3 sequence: CASSFSGDNSYNEQFF. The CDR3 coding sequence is TGTGCCAGCAGCTTCAGCGGGGACAACTCCTACAATGAGCAGTTCTTC.

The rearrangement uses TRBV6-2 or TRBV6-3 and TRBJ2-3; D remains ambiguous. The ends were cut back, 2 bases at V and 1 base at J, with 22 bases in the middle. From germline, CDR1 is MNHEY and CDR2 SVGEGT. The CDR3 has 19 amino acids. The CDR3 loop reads CASSYGHAARARGTDTQYF. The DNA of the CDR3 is TGTGCCAGCAGTTACGGCCACGCGGCACGGGCGAGAGGCACAGATACGCAGTATTTT.

Written as DNA, the CDR3 is TGCAGCGCCGGGGAGTCCTACAATGAGCAGTTCTTC. Its protein is CSAGESYNEQFF. The chain employs TRBV29-1 and TRBJ2-1, with D possibly matching TRBD2 (5 bases). The CDR3 runs to 12 residues. Trimming cost V 7 bases and J 1 base, with 8 bases left between them. The V gene's germline CDR1 is SQVTM and CDR2 ANQGSEA.

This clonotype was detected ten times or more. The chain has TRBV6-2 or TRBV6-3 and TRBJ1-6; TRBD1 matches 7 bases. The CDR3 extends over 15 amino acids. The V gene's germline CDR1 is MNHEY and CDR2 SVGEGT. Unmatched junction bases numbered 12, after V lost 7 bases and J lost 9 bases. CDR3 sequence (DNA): TGTGCCAGCAACGCCGACAGGGTCGATAGTTCACCCCTCCACTTT. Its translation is CASNADRVDSSPLHF.

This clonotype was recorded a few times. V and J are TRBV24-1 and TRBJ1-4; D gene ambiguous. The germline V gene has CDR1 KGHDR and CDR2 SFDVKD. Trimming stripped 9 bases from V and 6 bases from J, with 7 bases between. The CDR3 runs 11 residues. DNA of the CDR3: TGTGCCACCGGCTCAGATGAAAAACTGTTTTTT. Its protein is CATGSDEKLFF.

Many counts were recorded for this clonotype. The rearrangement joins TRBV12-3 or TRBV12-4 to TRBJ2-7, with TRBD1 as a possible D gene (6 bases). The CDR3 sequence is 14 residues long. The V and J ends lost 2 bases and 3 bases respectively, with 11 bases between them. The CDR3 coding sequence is TGTGCCAGCAGTTTAAAACAGGGTGGCTACGAGCAGTACTTC. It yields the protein CASSLKQGGYEQYF.

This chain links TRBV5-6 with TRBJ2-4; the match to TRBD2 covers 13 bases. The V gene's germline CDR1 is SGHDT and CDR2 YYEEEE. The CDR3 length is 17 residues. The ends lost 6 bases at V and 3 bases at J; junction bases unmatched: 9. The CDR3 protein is CASNSWGLAGSKNIQYF. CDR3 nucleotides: TGTGCCAGCAACAGCTGGGGACTAGCGGGGAGCAAAAACATTCAGTACTTC.

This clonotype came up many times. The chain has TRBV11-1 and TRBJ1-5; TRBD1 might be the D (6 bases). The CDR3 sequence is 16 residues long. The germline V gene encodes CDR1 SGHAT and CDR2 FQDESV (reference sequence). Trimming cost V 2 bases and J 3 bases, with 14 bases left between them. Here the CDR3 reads CASSLSLRQANQPQHF. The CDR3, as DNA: TGTGCCAGCAGCTTATCCCTACGACAGGCCAATCAGCCCCAGCATTTT. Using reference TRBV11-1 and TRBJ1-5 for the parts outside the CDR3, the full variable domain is EAEVAQSPRYKITEKSQAVAFWCDPISGHATLYWYRQILGQGPELLVQFQDESVVDDSQLPKDRFSAERLKGVDSTLKIQPAELGDSAMYLCASSLSLRQANQPQHFGDGTRLSIL.

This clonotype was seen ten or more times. CDR3 amino acids: CASSITVTGTVNIQYF. In DNA, the CDR3 is TGTGCCAGTAGTATCACAGTTACAGGGACGGTAAACATTCAGTACTTC. The V call is TRBV19, the J call TRBJ2-4; D is possibly TRBD1 (6 bases). The CDR3 totals 16 residues. V lost 3 bases to trimming and J lost 6 bases, with 18 bases between them. From germline, CDR1 is LNHDA and CDR2 SQIVND (reference sequence).

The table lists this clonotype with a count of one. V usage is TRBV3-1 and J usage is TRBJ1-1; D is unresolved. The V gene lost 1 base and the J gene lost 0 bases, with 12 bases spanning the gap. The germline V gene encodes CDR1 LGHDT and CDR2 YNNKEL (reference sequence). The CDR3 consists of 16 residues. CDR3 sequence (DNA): TGTGCCAGCAGCCAAGCGGCAGACATTATGAACACTGAAGCTTTCTTT. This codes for CASSQAADIMNTEAFF.

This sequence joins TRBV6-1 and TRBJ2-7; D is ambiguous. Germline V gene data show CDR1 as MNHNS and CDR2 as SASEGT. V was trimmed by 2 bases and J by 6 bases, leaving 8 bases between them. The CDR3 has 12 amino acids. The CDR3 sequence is CASSEYGSEQYF. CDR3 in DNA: TGTGCCAGCAGTGAATACGGCTCCGAGCAGTACTTC.

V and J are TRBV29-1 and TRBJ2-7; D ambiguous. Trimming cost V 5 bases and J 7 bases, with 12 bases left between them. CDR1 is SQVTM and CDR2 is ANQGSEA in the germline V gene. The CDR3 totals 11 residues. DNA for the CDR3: TGCAGCGTTCGGACCACTGGTGAGCAGTACTTC. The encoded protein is CSVRTTGEQYF.

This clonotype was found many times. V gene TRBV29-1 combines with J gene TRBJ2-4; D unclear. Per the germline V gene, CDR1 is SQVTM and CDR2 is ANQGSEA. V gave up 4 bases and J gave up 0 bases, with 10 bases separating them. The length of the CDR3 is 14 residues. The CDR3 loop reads CSVGFGLAKNIQYF. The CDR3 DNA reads TGCAGCGTTGGGTTCGGTCTAGCCAAAAACATTCAGTACTTC.

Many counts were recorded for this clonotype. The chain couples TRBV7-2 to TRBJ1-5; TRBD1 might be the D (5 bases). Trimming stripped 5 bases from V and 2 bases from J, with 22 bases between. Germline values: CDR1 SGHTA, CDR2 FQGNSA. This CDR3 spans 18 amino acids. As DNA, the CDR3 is TGTGCCAGCAGCGCCGGGACGGGCATTGGGATAGGCAATCAGCCCCAGCATTTT. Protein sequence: CASSAGTGIGIGNQPQHF.

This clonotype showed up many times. CDR3 loop: CSASRPRTSGSRITGELFF. The CDR3, as DNA: TGCAGTGCTAGCCGCCCAAGGACTAGCGGGAGCCGTATCACCGGGGAGCTGTTTTTT. The J gene is TRBJ2-2, the V gene TRBV20-1, with TRBD2 identical over 13 bases. Germline assignment: CDR1 DFQATT and CDR2 SNEGSKA (reference sequence). The CDR3 is 19 amino acids. The V segment lost 3 bases and the J segment 4 bases; nucleotides outside the gene matches: 14.

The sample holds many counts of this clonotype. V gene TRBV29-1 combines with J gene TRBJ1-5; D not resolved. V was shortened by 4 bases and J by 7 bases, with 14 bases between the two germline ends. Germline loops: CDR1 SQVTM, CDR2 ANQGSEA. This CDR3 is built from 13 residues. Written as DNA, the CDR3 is TGCAGCGTTGTTGTTCAGGAGGCCCAGCCCCAGCATTTT. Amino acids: CSVVVQEAQPQHF. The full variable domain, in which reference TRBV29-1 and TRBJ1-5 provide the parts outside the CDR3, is SAVISQKPSRDICQRGTSLTIQCQVDSQVTMMFWYRQQPGQSLTLIATANQGSEATYESGFVIDKFPISRPNLTFSTLTVSNMSPEDSSIYLCSVVVQEAQPQHFGDGTRLSIL.

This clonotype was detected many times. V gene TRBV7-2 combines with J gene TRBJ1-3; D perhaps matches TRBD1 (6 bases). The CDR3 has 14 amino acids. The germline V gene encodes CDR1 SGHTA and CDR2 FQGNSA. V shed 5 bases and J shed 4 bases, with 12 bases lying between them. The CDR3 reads CASSQGGVGNTIYF. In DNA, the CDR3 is TGTGCCAGCAGCCAAGGGGGTGTGGGAAACACCATATATTTT.

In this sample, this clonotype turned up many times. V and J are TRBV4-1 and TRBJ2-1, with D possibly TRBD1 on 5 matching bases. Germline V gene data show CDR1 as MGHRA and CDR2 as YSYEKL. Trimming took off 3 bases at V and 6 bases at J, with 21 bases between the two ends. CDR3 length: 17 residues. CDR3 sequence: CASSQSTGSSAINEQFF. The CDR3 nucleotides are TGCGCCAGCAGCCAGTCAACAGGCTCTTCGGCTATCAATGAGCAGTTCTTC.

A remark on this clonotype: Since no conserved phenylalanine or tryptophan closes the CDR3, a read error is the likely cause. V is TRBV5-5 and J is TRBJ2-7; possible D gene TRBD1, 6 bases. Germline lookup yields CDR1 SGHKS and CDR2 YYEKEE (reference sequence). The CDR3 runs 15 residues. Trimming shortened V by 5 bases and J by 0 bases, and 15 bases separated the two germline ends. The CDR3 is CASRPRDTNSYEQYY. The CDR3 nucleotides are TGTGCCAGCAGGCCACGGGACACCAACTCCTACGAGCAGTACTAC.

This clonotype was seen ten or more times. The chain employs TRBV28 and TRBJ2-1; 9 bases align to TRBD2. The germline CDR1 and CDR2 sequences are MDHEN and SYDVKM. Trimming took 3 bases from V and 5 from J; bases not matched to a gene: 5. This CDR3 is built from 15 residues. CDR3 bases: TGTGCCAGCAGTTTGGTGACTAGCGGCCACAATGAGCAGTTCTTC. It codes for CASSLVTSGHNEQFF.